The 17 T cell receptor beta chains given below trace back to one sample, sequenced in a study of Ad26.COV2.S vaccination and SARS-CoV-2 variants. This table comes from immunoSEQ multiplex PCR, and its TCRdb copy is limited to in-frame clones, with some not included. The repertoire holds around 300,000 clones, with about 88% as singletons. Regarding treatment: 15 to 20 received Ad26.COV2.S at low or high dose, single or two shots; 5 received placebo; per-sample allocation not given. Samples came from day 63 after the first vaccine or placebo injection. The material sequenced was peripheral blood, taken in a trial of Ad26.COV2.S vaccine versus placebo. These receptors all come from a person between 18 and 59 years old who received the Ad26.COV2.S COVID-19 vaccine or a placebo.

Here the CDR3 reads CASSQDTRGDTQYF. The CDR3 region has the DNA TGTGCCAGCAGCCAAGATACAAGGGGGGATACGCAGTATTTT. V gene TRBV3-1 (or the pseudogene TRBV3-2) combines with J gene TRBJ2-3; a weak D match, TRBD1 (6 bases). The CDR3 is 14 amino acids. V lost 0 bases, J lost 6 bases, and 10 bases lay in between. CDR1 LGHDT and CDR2 YNNKEL come from the germline V gene (reference sequence).

The chain uses TRBV18 and TRBJ1-2; D might be TRBD1 (5 bases). This CDR3 has 12 residues. Germline CDR1 and CDR2: KGHSH and LQKENI. Trimming took off 9 bases at V and 2 bases at J, with 10 bases between the two ends. CDR3 sequence reads: CASGTGNYGYTF. The CDR3 nucleotides read TGTGCCAGTGGGACGGGAAACTATGGCTACACCTTC.

The V and J genes are TRBV10-3 and TRBJ1-5; 7 bases are shared with TRBD1. J gave up 1 base and V 9 bases, and 3 bases lay outside the gene matches. The CDR3 contains 13 residues. Germline V gene sequence: CDR1 ENHRY, CDR2 SYGVKD. The CDR3 nucleotides are TGTGCCATAGGGACAGCGAGCAATCAGCCCCAGCATTTT. Amino acid sequence: CAIGTASNQPQHF.

The J gene is TRBJ1-2, the V gene TRBV11-2, with D perhaps matching TRBD1 (6 bases). V lost 5 bases and J lost 4, with 14 bases in between. The germline gives CDR1 SGHAT, CDR2 FQNNGV. This CDR3 is built from 14 residues. CDR3 sequence: CASSHTTGTYGYTF. CDR3 coding DNA: TGTGCCAGCAGCCATACCACAGGGACCTATGGCTACACCTTC.

J is TRBJ1-5 and V is TRBV19; D ambiguous. The CDR3 has 14 amino acids. Germline V gene sequence: CDR1 LNHDA, CDR2 SQIVND (reference sequence). Trimming removed 6 bases from V and 2 bases from J, with 11 bases in between. This chain's CDR3 is CASRDLGGNQPQHF. The CDR3 DNA is TGTGCCAGTAGAGACCTTGGGGGCAATCAGCCCCAGCATTTT.

The chain is built from TRBV6-5 and TRBJ2-1; D is ambiguous. CDR1 and CDR2 (germline): MNHEY, SVGAGI. Trimming removed 2 bases at V and 10 bases at J, with 6 bases between. There are 11 residues in the CDR3. Here the CDR3 reads CASSYRLEQFF. In DNA, the CDR3 is TGTGCCAGCAGTTACCGGCTAGAGCAGTTCTTC.

The chain uses TRBV7-9 and TRBJ2-1, with TRBD2 matching over 12 bases. CDR1 SEHNR and CDR2 FQNEAQ come from the germline V gene (reference sequence). J gave up 7 bases and V 5 bases, and 9 bases lay outside the gene matches. The CDR3 has 16 amino acids. CDR3: CASSRPSGGAKNEQFF. CDR3 nucleotides: TGTGCCAGCAGCCGACCTAGCGGGGGGGCTAAAAATGAGCAGTTCTTC.

The J gene is TRBJ2-1, the V gene TRBV7-2; the match to TRBD2 covers 14 bases. Germline lookup yields CDR1 SGHTA and CDR2 FQGNSA. The V and J ends lost 7 bases and 2 bases, in that order; junction bases with no gene match: 10. CDR3 length equals 18 residues. The CDR3, as DNA: TGTGCCAGCATAAACAAACCGGGACTAGCGGGAGCCTACAATGAGCAGTTCTTC. Its translation is CASINKPGLAGAYNEQFF.

This chain joins TRBV9 and TRBJ2-2; D unresolved. The ends were cut back, 4 bases at V and 3 bases at J, with 13 bases in the middle. Germline V gene sequence: CDR1 SGDLS, CDR2 YYNGEE. This CDR3 spans 15 amino acids. This CDR3 reads CASSPRPEDTGELFF. CDR3 DNA: TGTGCCAGCAGCCCCCGCCCCGAGGACACCGGGGAGCTGTTTTTT.

This chain connects TRBV13 to TRBJ1-2; D gene uncertain. Germline values: CDR1 PRHDT, CDR2 FYEKMQ (reference sequence). CDR3 size: 13 residues. Trimming pared 1 base from V and 3 bases from J, leaving 6 bases between. CDR3: CASSLEGYYGYTF. The CDR3 bases are TGTGCCAGCAGCTTAGAAGGTTACTATGGCTACACCTTC.

The V and J genes are TRBV27 and TRBJ2-7; D is uncertain. This CDR3 is built from 12 residues. Germline CDR1 reads MNHEY; CDR2 reads SMNVEV (reference sequence). Trimming took 8 bases from V and 3 from J, leaving 11 bases between them. The CDR3 nucleotides read TGTGCCAGCCGAAACCTAAACTACGAGCAGTACTTC. Translating gives CASRNLNYEQYF.

A single count supports this clone. This sequence joins TRBV3-1 (or the pseudogene TRBV3-2) and TRBJ1-1; D unresolved. CDR1 is LGHDT and CDR2 is YNNKEL in the germline V gene (reference sequence). The V end was cut by 1 base, the J end by 5 bases, with 11 bases between. The CDR3 totals 14 residues. CDR3 in amino acids: CASSQGQISTEAFF. CDR3 nucleotides: TGTGCCAGCAGCCAAGGGCAGATATCAACTGAAGCTTTCTTT.

This clone was seen only once. The chain recombines TRBV5-1 with TRBJ1-6, with 8 bases that match TRBD1. The CDR3 totals 16 residues. Per the germline V gene, CDR1 is SGHRS and CDR2 is YFSETQ. J lost 6 bases, V lost 2 bases, and 7 bases had no gene match. This CDR3 is CASSFGQGRFNSPLHF. The CDR3 DNA follows: TGCGCCAGCAGCTTTGGACAGGGACGGTTTAATTCACCCCTCCACTTT.

The V call is TRBV30, the J call TRBJ1-3, with D tentatively TRBD1 (6 bases). Germline V gives CDR1 GTSNPN, CDR2 SVGIG (reference sequence). CDR3 size: 13 residues. The V and J ends lost 5 bases and 4 bases respectively, with 12 bases between them. The CDR3 sequence is CAWSTGTGNTIYF. CDR3 nucleotide sequence: TGTGCCTGGTCTACAGGGACAGGAAACACCATATATTTT.

The chain is built from TRBV30 and TRBJ1-4, with 9 bases matching TRBD1. CDR3 length: 14 amino acids. Trimming took 3 bases from V and 8 from J; bases not matched to a gene: 7. Germline V lookup: CDR1 GTSNPN, CDR2 SVGIG (reference sequence). This chain's CDR3 is CAWSTGTGNEKLFF. The CDR3 coding sequence is TGTGCCTGGAGCACCGGGACAGGGAACGAAAAACTGTTTTTT.

J is TRBJ2-5 and V is TRBV30; weak D call: TRBD1 (5 bases). Trimming pared 4 bases from V and 5 bases from J, leaving 11 bases between. The germline gives CDR1 GTSNPN, CDR2 SVGIG (reference sequence). The CDR3 has 12 residues. CDR3 coding DNA: TGTGCCTGGACAGGGCTCTTGGAGACCCAGTACTTC. It specifies CAWTGLLETQYF. Full variable domain (missing parts from reference TRBV30 and TRBJ2-5): SQTIHQWPATLVQPVGSPLSLECTVEGTSNPNLYWYRQAAGRGLQLLFYSVGIGQISSEVPQNLSASRPQDRQFILSSKKLLLSDSGFYLCAWTGLLETQYFGPGTRLLVL.

V gene TRBV19 combines with J gene TRBJ2-1; D not certain. The CDR3 totals 15 residues. The germline CDR1 and CDR2 sequences are LNHDA and SQIVND (reference sequence). Deletions cut 6 bases from V and 6 bases from J, with 18 bases between. CDR3 DNA: TGTGCCAGTAGGCGGAACTTGAGGTGGCTCAATGAGCAGTTCTTC. Its protein product is CASRRNLRWLNEQFF.